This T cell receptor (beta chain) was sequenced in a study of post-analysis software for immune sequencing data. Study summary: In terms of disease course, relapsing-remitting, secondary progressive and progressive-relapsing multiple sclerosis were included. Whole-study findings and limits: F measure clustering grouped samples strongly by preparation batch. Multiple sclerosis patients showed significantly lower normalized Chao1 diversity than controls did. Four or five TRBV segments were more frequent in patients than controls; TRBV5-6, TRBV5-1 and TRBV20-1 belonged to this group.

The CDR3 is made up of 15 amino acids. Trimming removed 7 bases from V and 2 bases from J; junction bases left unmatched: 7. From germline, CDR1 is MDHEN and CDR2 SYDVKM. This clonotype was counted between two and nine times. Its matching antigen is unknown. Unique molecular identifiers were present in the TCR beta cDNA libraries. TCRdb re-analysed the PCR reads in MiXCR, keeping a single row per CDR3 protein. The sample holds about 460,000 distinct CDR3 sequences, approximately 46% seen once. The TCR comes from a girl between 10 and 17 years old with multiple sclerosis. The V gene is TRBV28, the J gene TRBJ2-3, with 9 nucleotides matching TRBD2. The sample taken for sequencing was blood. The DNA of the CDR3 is TGTGCCAGCATCCCTAGCGGGGTGATCACAGATACGCAGTATTTT. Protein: CASIPSGVITDTQYF.